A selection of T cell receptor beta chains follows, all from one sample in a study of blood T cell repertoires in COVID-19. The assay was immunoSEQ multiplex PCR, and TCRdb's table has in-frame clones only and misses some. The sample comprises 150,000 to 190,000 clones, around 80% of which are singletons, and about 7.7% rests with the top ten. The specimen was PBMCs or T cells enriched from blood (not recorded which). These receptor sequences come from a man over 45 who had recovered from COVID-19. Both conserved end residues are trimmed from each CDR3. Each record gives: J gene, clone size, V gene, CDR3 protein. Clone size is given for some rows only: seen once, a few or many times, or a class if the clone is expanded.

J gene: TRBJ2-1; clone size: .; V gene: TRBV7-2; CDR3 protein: ASSLERIARGRGNEQF
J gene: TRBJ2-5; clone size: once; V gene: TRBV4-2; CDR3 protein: ASSQARGETQY
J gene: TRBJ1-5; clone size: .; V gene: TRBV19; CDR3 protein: ASRWQQGANQPQH
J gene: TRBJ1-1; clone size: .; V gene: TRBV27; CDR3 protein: ASSVSGVGTEAF
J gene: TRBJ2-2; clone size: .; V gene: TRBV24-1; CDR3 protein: ATSDRTGSNTGELF
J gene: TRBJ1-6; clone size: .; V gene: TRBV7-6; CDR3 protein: ASSGPERSYNSPLH
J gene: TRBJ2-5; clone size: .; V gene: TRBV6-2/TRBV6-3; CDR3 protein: ASRPLRDRVTETQY
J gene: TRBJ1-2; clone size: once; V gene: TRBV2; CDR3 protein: ASSEAGGTNRGYT
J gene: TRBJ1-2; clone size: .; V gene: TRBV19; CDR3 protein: ASSIPNRQAYGYT
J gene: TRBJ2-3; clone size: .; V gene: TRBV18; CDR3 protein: ASSPPGLAGGKDTQY
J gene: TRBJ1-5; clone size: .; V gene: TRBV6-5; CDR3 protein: ASTPAGTGIQPQH
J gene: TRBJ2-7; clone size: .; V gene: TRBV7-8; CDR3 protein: ASSFTAYEQY
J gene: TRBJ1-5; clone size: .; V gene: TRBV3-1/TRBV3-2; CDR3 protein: ASSQGQGYSNQPQH
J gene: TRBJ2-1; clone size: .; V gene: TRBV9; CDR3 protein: ASSVGASYNEQF
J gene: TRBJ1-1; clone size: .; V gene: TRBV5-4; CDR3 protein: ASSLWGSSQAF
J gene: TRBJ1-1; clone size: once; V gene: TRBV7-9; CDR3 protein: ASSPRDSLRNTEAF
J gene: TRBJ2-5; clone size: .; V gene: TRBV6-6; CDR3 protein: ASSPLVETQY
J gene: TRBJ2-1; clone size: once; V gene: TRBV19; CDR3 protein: ASSMGQGAGNEQF
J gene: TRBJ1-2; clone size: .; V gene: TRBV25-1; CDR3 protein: ASSESPRGGAGYT
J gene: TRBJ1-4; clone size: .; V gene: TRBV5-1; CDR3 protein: ASSPQQGAREKLF
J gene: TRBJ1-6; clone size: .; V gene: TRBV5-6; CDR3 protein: ASSPRRTGVSVSPLH
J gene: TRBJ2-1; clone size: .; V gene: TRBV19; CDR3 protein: ASSTSGGTYNEQF
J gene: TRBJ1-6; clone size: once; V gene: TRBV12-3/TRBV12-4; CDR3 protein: ASRTGFVSPLH
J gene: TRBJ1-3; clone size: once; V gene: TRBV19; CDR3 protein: ASTSGDSGNTIY
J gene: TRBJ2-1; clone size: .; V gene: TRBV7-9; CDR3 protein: ASSPAGTRYNEQF
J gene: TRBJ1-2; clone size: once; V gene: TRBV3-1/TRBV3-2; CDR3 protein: ASSLYDSPNGYT
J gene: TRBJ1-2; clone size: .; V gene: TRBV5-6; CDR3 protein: ASSLKTGAYGYT
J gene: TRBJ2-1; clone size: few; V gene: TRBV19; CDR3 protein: ASSIGSGTYNEQF
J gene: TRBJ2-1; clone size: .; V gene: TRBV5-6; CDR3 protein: ASSLWSSYNEQF
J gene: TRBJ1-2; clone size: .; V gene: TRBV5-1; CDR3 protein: ASSLGTENYGYT
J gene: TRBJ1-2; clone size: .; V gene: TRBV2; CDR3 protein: ASRETGNYGYT
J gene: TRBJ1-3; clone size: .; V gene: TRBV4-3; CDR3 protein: ASSQDGRTISGNTIY
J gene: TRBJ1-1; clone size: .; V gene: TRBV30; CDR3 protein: AWAQYTEAF
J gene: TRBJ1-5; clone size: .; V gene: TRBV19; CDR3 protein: ASSERQGNQPQH
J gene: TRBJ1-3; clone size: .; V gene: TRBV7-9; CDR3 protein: ASSPLQGQSGNTIY
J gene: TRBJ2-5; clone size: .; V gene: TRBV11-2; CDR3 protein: ASSPGVTGRQETQY
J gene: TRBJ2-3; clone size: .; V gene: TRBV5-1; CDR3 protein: ASSLLRGNTDTQY
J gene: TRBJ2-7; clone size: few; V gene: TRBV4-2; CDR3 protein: ASSQDGQGAGEQY
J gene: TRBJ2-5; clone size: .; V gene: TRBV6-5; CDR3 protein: ASRPGTARRETQY
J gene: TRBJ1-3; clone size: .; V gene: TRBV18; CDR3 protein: ASSPEGTGRSGNTIY
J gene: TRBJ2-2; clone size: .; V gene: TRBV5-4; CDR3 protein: ASSGPGAGELF
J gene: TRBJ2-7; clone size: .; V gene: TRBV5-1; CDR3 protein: ASSLFVGHSYEQY
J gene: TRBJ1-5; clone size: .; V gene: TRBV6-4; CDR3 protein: ASSDSGGYSNQPQH
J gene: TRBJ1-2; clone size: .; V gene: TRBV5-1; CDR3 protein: ASSESGTGVVGYT
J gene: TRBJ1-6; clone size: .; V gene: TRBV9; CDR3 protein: ASSVGAGQNSPLH
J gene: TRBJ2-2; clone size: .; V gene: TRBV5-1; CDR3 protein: ASSYRATGELF
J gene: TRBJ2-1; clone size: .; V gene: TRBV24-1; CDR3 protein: ATSDPDSRGNEQF
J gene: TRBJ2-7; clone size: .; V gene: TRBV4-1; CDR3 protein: ASSQLPPGLAEQY